Below, one T cell receptor beta chain is given with its context. The data stem from a study of blood T cell repertoires in COVID-19. V lost 4 bases, J lost 10 bases, and 10 bases stayed unmatched. The CDR3 extends over 15 amino acids. Germline values: CDR1 LNHDA, CDR2 SQIVND (reference sequence). Sequencing used immunoSEQ multiplex PCR; TCRdb keeps in-frame clones, though not all of them. Of 150,000 to 200,000 clones listed, roughly 90% are singletons. The sequence derives from a man aged 60 to 75 with active or convalescent COVID-19. The chain uses TRBV19 and TRBJ1-6, with 7 bases aligning to TRBD1. What was sequenced was peripheral blood. In nucleotides, the CDR3 is TGTGCCAGTAGTAGGCGACAGGGAAGGGACTCACCCCTCCACTTT. Translating gives CASSRRQGRDSPLHF.